This T cell receptor (beta chain) originates from a study of blood T cell repertoires in COVID-19. Looking at the study overall: From T cells, B-cell-depleted T cells, or PBMCs came the material, which was cDNA or gDNA.

Looked up from germline, CDR1 is SGHVS and CDR2 is FQNEAQ. This CDR3 has 16 residues. J lost 3 bases, V lost 5 bases, and 5 bases had no gene match. This clone was picked up a small number of times. The table came from immunoSEQ multiplex PCR; TCRdb's copy has only in-frame clones and leaves some out. The sample has tens of thousands of clones; around 90% are singletons. The genes are TRBV7-8 and TRBJ2-2; 11 nucleotides line up with TRBD2. The sequence was obtained from a woman older than 75 in a cohort sampled during active or convalescent COVID-19. Sequenced: peripheral blood. The CDR3 nucleotides read TGTGCCAGCAGCAAACTAGCGGGGGCAGACACCGGGGAGCTGTTTTTT. Protein product: CASSKLAGADTGELFF.